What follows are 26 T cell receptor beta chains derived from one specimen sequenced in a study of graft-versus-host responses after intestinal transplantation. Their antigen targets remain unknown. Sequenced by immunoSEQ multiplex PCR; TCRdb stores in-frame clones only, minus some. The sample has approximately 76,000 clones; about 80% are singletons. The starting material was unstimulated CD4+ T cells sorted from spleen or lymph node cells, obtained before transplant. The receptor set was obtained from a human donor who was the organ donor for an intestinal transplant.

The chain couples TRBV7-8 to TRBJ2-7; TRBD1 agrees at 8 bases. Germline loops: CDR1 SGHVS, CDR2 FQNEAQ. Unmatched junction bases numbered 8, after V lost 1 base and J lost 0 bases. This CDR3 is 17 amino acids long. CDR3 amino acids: CASSLGGTGILSYEQYV. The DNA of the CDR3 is TGTGCCAGCAGCTTAGGTGGGACAGGTATACTCTCCTACGAGCAGTACGTC.

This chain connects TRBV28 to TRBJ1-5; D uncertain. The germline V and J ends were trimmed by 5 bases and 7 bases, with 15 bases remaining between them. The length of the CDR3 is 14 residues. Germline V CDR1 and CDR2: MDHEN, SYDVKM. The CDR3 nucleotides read TGTGCCAGCAGTCCCTCTCCCAGAGGCCAGCCCCAGCATTTT. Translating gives CASSPSPRGQPQHF.

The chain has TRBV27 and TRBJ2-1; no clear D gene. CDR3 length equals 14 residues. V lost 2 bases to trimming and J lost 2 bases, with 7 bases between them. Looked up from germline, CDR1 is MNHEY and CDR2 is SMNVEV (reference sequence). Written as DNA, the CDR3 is TGTGCCAGCAGTTTACCAGGAACCTACAATGAGCAGTTCTTC. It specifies CASSLPGTYNEQFF.

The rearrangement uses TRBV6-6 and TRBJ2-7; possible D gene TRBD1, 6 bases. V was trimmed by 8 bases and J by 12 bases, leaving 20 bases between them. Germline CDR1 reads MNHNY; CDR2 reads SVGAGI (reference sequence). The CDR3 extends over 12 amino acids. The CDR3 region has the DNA TGTGCCAGCCAGGAAGGGACACTCAATCTGTACGTC. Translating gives CASQEGTLNLYV.

The CDR3 spells CASNTSGPEQFF. CDR3 coding DNA: TGTGCCAGCAACACTAGCGGACCAGAGCAGTTCTTC. This chain links TRBV28 with TRBJ2-1, with 8 positions matching TRBD2. Trimming took 7 bases from V and 10 from J; bases not matched to a gene: 6. Germline values: CDR1 MDHEN, CDR2 SYDVKM. CDR3 length equals 12 residues.

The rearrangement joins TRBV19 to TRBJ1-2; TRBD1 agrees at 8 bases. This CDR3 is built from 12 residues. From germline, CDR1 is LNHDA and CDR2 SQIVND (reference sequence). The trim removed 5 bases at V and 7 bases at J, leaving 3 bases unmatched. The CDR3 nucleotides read TGTGCCAGTAGTCCAGGGGGCCTTGGCTACACCTTC. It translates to CASSPGGLGYTF.

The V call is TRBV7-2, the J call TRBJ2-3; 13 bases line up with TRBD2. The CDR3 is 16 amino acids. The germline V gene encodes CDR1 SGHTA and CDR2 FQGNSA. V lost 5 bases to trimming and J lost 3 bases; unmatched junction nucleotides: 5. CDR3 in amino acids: CASSILLAGGTDTQYF. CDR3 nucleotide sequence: TGTGCCAGCAGCATATTACTAGCGGGGGGGACAGATACGCAGTATTTT.

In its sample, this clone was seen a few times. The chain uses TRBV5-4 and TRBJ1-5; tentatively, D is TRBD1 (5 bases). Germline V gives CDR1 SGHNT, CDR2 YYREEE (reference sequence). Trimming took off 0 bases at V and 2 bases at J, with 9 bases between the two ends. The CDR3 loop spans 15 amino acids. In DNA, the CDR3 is TGTGCCAGCAGCTTGGTTCCGGGGGGCAATCAGCCCCAGCATTTT. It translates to CASSLVPGGNQPQHF.

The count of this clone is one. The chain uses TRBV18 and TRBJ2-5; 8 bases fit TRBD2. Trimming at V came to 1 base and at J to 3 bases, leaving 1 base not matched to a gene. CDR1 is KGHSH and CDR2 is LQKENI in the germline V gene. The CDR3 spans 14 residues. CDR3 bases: TGTGCCAGCTCACCACGTAGCGGGGAAGAGACCCAGTACTTC. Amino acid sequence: CASSPRSGEETQYF.

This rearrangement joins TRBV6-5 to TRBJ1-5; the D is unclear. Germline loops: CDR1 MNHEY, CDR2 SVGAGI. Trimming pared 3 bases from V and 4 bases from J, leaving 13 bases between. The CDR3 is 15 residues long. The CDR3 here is CASSYSAGPNQPQHF. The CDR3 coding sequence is TGTGCCAGCAGTTATTCGGCAGGCCCTAATCAGCCCCAGCATTTT.

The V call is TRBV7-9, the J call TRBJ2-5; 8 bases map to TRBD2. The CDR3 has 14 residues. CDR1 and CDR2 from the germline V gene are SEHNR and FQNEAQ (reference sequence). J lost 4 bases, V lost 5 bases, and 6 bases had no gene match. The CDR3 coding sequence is TGTGCCAGCAGCAAAAGCGGGGGAGGAGAGACCCAGTACTTC. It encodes CASSKSGGGETQYF.

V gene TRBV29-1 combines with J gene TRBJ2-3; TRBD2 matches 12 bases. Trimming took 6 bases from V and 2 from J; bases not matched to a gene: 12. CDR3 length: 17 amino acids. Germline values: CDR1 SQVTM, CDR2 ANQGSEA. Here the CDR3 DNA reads TGCAGCGTAGCTAGCGGGGGGGCTTCGGGTATCACAGATACGCAGTATTTT. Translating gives CSVASGGASGITDTQYF.

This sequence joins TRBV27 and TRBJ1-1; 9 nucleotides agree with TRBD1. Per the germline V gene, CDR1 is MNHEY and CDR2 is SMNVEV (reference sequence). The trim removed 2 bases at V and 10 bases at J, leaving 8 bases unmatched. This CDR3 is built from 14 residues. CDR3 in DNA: TGTGCCAGCAGTTTACAGACAGGGGGGTCGGGAGCTTTCTTT. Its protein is CASSLQTGGSGAFF.

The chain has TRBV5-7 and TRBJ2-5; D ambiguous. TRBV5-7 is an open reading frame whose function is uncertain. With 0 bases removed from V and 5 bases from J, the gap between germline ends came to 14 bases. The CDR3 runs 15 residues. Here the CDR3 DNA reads TGTGCCAGCAGCTTGGAGTCAGGTCAGGTGGAGACCCAGTACTTC. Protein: CASSLESGQVETQYF.

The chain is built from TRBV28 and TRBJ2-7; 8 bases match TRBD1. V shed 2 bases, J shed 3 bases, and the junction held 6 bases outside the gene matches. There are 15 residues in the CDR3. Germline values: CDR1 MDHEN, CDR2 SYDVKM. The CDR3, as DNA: TGTGCCAGCAGTTTACCGGGACAGGCCTACTACGAGCAGTACGTC. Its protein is CASSLPGQAYYEQYV.

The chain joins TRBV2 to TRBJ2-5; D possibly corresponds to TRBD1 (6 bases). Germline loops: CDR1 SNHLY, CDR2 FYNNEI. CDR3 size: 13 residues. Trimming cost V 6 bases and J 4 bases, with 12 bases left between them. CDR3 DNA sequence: TGTGCCAGCAGCGCCACAGGGCTAGAGACCCAGTACTTC. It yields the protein CASSATGLETQYF.

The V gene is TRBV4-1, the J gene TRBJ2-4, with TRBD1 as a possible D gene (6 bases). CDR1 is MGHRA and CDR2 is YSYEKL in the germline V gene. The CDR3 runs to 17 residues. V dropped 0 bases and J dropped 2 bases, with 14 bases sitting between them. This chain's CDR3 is CASSQDEGTGSKNIQYF. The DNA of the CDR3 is TGCGCCAGCAGCCAAGATGAGGGAACAGGGTCCAAAAACATTCAGTACTTC.

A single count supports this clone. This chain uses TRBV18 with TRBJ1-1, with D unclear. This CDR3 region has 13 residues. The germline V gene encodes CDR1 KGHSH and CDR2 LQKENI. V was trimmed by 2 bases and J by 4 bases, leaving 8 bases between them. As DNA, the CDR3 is TGTGCCAGCTCACCAACTCGCTCCACTGAAGCTTTCTTT. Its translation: CASSPTRSTEAFF.

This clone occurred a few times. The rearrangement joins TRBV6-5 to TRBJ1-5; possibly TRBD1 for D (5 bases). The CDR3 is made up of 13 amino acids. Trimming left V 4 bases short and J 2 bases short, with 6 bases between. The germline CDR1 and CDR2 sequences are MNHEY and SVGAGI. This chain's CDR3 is CASSWGGNQPQHF. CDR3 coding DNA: TGTGCCAGCAGTTGGGGGGGCAATCAGCCCCAGCATTTT.

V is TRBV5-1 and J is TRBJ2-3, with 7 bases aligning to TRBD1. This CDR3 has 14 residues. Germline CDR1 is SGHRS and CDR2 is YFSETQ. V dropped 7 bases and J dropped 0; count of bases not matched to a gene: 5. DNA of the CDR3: TGCGCCAGCTCGGGCAGGGGGAGCACAGATACGCAGTATTTT. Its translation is CASSGRGSTDTQYF. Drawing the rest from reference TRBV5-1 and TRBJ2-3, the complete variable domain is KAGVTQTPRYLIKTRGQQVTLSCSPISGHRSVSWYQQTPGQGLQFLFEYFSETQRNKGNFPGRFSGRQFSNSRSEMNVSTLELGDSALYLCASSGRGSTDTQYFGPGTRLTVL.

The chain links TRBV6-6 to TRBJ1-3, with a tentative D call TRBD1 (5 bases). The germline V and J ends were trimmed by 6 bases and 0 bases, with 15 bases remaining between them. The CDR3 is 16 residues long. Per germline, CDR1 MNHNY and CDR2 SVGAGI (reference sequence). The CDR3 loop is CASSPARGSSGNTIYF. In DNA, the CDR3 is TGTGCCAGCAGCCCCGCCCGGGGGAGCTCTGGAAACACCATATATTTT.

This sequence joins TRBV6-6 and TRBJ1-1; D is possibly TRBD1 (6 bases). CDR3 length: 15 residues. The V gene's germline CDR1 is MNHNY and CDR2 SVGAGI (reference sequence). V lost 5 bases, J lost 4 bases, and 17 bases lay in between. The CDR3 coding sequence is TGTGCCAGCAGTCCACACAGGGAGGGGAGCACTGAAGCTTTCTTT. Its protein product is CASSPHREGSTEAFF.

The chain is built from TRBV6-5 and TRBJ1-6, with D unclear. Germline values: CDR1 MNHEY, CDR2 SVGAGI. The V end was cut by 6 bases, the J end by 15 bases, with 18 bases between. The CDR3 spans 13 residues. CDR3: CASSDNGGMFLHF. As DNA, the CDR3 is TGTGCCAGCAGCGATAATGGAGGAATGTTCCTCCACTTT.

The CDR3 loop is CASTGIYGYTF. As DNA, the CDR3 is TGTGCCAGCACAGGGATCTATGGCTACACCTTC. The rearrangement uses TRBV28 and TRBJ1-2, with a tentative D call TRBD1 (5 bases). V lost 7 bases and J 4 bases, leaving 7 bases between the germline ends. Per the germline V gene, CDR1 is MDHEN and CDR2 is SYDVKM. The CDR3 loop spans 11 amino acids.

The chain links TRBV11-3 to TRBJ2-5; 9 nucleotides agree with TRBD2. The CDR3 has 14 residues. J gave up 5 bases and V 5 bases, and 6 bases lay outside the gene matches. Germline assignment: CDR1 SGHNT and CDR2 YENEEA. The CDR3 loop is CASSAGGASETQYF. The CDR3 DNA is TGTGCCAGCAGCGCGGGGGGGGCCAGCGAGACCCAGTACTTC.

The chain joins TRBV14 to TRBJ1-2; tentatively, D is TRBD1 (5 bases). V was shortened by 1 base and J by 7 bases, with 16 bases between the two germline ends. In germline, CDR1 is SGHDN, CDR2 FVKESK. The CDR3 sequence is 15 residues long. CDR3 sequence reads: CASSQGSRAVGGYTF. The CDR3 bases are TGTGCCAGCAGCCAAGGATCCAGGGCCGTGGGTGGCTACACCTTC.